These 9 T cell receptor beta chains share one sample of origin, sequenced in a study of cytomegalovirus exposure and HLA in healthy donors. Amplification used 60 Vbeta primers and 13 Jbeta primers. The assay was immunoSEQ multiplex PCR, and TCRdb's table has in-frame clones only and misses some. The sample consists of some 150,000 clones, about 74% of them appearing once. Sequencing input: PBMCs. The receptors were gathered from a woman between 40 and 55 years old in good health and CMV-seronegative.

The genes are TRBV10-1 and TRBJ1-1, with D possibly matching TRBD1 (5 bases). CDR3 length equals 16 residues. Germline V lookup: CDR1 WNHNN, CDR2 SYGVQD (reference sequence). V was shortened by 3 bases and J by 1 base, with 15 bases between the two germline ends. CDR3 DNA sequence: TGCGCCAGCAGTGATGAGACAGCGGGAGAGAACACTGAAGCTTTCTTT. Translating gives CASSDETAGENTEAFF.

The chain links TRBV6-5 to TRBJ2-7; 7 bases align to TRBD1. In germline, CDR1 is MNHEY, CDR2 SVGAGI. J was trimmed by 1 base and V by 5 bases; bases with no gene match: 5. CDR3 size: 14 residues. DNA for the CDR3: TGTGCCAGCAGTCTGACAGGGAGATCCTACGAGCAGTACTTC. This sequence encodes CASSLTGRSYEQYF.

The chain has TRBV5-8 and TRBJ2-1, with TRBD2 matching over 8 bases. The CDR3 length is 15 residues. Germline V gene data show CDR1 as SGHTS and CDR2 as YDEGEE. The trim removed 2 bases at V and 6 bases at J, leaving 7 bases unmatched. CDR3 sequence: CASSFRAREVNEQFF. The CDR3 DNA reads as TGTGCCAGCAGCTTCAGGGCGCGGGAGGTCAATGAGCAGTTCTTC. The full variable domain, completed using reference TRBV5-8 and TRBJ2-1, is EAGVTQSPTHLIKTRGQQATLRCSPISGHTSVYWYQQALGLGLQFLLWYDEGEERNRGNFPPRFSGRQFPNYSSELNVNALELEDSALYLCASSFRAREVNEQFFGPGTRLTVL.

V and J are TRBV5-1 and TRBJ2-5; D may be TRBD2 (6 bases). The CDR3 length is 16 residues. Deletions cut 3 bases from V and 3 bases from J, with 18 bases between. The germline V gene has CDR1 SGHRS and CDR2 YFSETQ. CDR3 sequence reads: CASSSRYPRGKETQYF. CDR3 in DNA: TGCGCCAGCAGCTCCAGGTACCCCCGGGGGAAAGAGACCCAGTACTTC.

The genes are TRBV6-5 and TRBJ2-5; possibly TRBD2 for D (5 bases). The CDR3 runs to 15 residues. The V end lost 0 bases, the J end lost 5 bases, and 13 bases lay between the germline ends. CDR1 and CDR2 from the germline V gene are MNHEY and SVGAGI. The CDR3 bases are TGTGCCAGCAGTTACTCGACGACGGGCGGGGAGACCCAGTACTTC. It yields the protein CASSYSTTGGETQYF.

This chain uses TRBV19 with TRBJ2-3, with D maybe TRBD2 (5 bases). With 4 bases removed from V and 0 bases from J, the gap between germline ends came to 14 bases. The CDR3 is 16 amino acids. Germline assignment: CDR1 LNHDA and CDR2 SQIVND (reference sequence). CDR3 bases: TGTGCCAGTAGTAGGCTAGCCGAAGGGAGCACAGATACGCAGTATTTT. This sequence encodes CASSRLAEGSTDTQYF.

V is TRBV6-6 and J is TRBJ1-5, with 7 bases matching TRBD1. The CDR3 has 14 amino acids. CDR1 is MNHNY and CDR2 is SVGAGI in the germline V gene (reference sequence). J gave up 0 bases and V 7 bases, and 3 bases lay outside the gene matches. The CDR3: CASTGTDSNQPQHF. The CDR3, as DNA: TGTGCCAGCACCGGGACAGATAGCAATCAGCCCCAGCATTTT.

This clone turned up a few times. V is TRBV4-1 and J is TRBJ2-5; 10 bases agree with TRBD2. The tail of the sequence fits TRBJ2-7 better, so the J call may be wrong. Germline CDR1 and CDR2: MGHRA and YSYEKL. The CDR3 has 14 amino acids. The CDR3 loop reads CASSRTSGLYEQYF. The DNA of the CDR3 is TGCGCCAGCAGCAGGACTAGCGGTTTGTACGAGCAGTACTTC.

This chain joins TRBV5-1 and TRBJ2-7, with D perhaps TRBD1 (6 bases). The CDR3 has 17 amino acids. V lost 4 bases and J 4 bases, leaving 24 bases between the germline ends. Germline CDR1 SGHRS, CDR2 YFSETQ. CDR3 protein: CASSQGEFVDTGYEQYF. The CDR3 region has the DNA TGCGCCAGCAGCCAGGGTGAGTTCGTGGACACAGGGTACGAGCAGTACTTC.